The rows below give T cell receptor beta chains drawn from one sample of a study of OX40 agonist ivuxolimab in advanced cancers. The protocol was immunoSEQ multiplex PCR, while the TCRdb copy is restricted to in-frame clones and leaves out a portion. The sample contains under 20,000 clones, roughly four fifths of which appear only once. Sequencing was performed on CD4+ or CD8+ T cells sorted from blood, taken in a trial of the OX40 agonist ivuxolimab. These receptor sequences come from an adult with an advanced solid tumor such as melanoma, head and neck, liver or kidney cancer. The CDR3 runs from the conserved cysteine through the conserved F or W. The D gene is left open where the match is weak. Size is stated for part of the rows, as once, few or many counts, or as a class when the clone is expanded.

V	length	D	J	size	CDR3	DNA
TRBV28	16	.	TRBJ2-1	.	CASSPSVPFSYNEQFF	TGTGCCAGCAGTCCTAGCGTGCCATTCTCCTACAATGAGCAGTTCTTC
TRBV28	15	.	TRBJ1-1	.	CASGTLQGRNTEAFF	TGTGCCAGCGGGACATTACAGGGACGGAACACTGAAGCTTTCTTT
TRBV18	15	.	TRBJ2-2	.	CASSPPAGTTGELFF	TGTGCCAGCTCACCACCAGCAGGGACAACCGGGGAGCTGTTTTTT
TRBV9	15	.	TRBJ2-1	.	CASSVGVVRYNEQFF	TGTGCCAGCAGCGTTGGGGTAGTTCGATACAATGAGCAGTTCTTC
TRBV7-2	16	.	TRBJ1-6	.	CASSLRDRSYNSPLHF	TGTGCCAGCAGCCTGCGGGACCGCTCCTATAATTCACCCCTCCACTTT
TRBV27	15	TRBD1	TRBJ1-2	.	CASSNPGQGNDGYTF	TGTGCCAGCAGTAACCCGGGACAGGGAAATGATGGCTACACCTTC
TRBV19	12	.	TRBJ2-7	few	CASTSRDYEQYF	TGTGCCAGTACCTCCAGGGACTACGAGCAGTACTTC
TRBV5-1	15	.	TRBJ1-4	.	CASSLGLATNEKLFF	TGCGCCAGCAGCTTAGGACTTGCAACTAATGAAAAACTGTTTTTT
TRBV5-1	14	.	TRBJ1-1	.	CASSFDRPNTEAFF	TGCGCCAGCAGCTTTGACAGGCCGAACACTGAAGCTTTCTTT
TRBV5-4	14	.	TRBJ2-5	.	CASSLTATQETQYF	TGTGCCAGCAGCTTAACAGCTACTCAAGAGACCCAGTACTTC